This passage covers 26 T cell receptor beta chains from one sample sequenced in a study of T cells expressing NK-cell markers. Each CDR3 protein gets one entry in TCRdb, which reprocessed the 5' RACE reads and gives no DNA. The sample includes almost 450,000 distinct CDR3 sequences. Sequencing was done on a sample of blood T cells: a sorted CD56 or NKG2C T cell subset, CD4+ or CD8+ T cells, or bulk PBMC T cells (not recorded which). The receptor source for this set is a woman between 18 and 70 years old in good health.

The rearrangement uses TRBV5-1 and TRBJ2-5. This CDR3 is built from 13 residues. Germline values: CDR1 SGHRS, CDR2 YFSETQ. This chain's CDR3 is CASSFNPRETQYF.

CDR3: CASSHGAGGADTQYF. The chain has TRBV6-1 and TRBJ2-3; TCRdb outputs TRBD2, but without DNA this stays unchecked. Germline CDR1 is MNHNS and CDR2 is SASEGT. This CDR3 comprises 15 residues.

CDR3 sequence: CASSLGAGYTEAFF. The gene calls are TRBV5-1 and TRBJ1-1. The CDR3 totals 14 residues. Germline V gene data show CDR1 as SGHRS and CDR2 as YFSETQ.

The chain employs TRBV4-1 and TRBJ2-1; TCRdb proposes TRBD2, but this gene call is untestable without DNA. This CDR3 spans 15 amino acids. The germline gives CDR1 MGHRA, CDR2 YSYEKL. This CDR3 reads CASSQDTGVMAKSFF.

The chain has TRBV18 and TRBJ1-4. CDR3 size: 14 residues. In germline, CDR1 is KGHSH, CDR2 LQKENI. The CDR3 loop reads CASSPQYHNEKLFF.

This chain joins TRBV25-1 and TRBJ2-5; lacking DNA, the TRBD1 call made by TCRdb goes unchecked. This CDR3 is built from 16 residues. Germline V CDR1 and CDR2: MGHDK, SYGVNS. CDR3: CASSSPRPGLQETQYF.

The chain recombines TRBV9 with TRBJ2-1; without DNA, the TCRdb call of TRBD2 cannot be checked. The CDR3 has 12 amino acids. Germline V gives CDR1 SGDLS, CDR2 YYNGEE. The CDR3 spells CASSLGTREQFF.

The chain carries TRBV2 and TRBJ2-2; TCRdb gives TRBD2 as the D gene, but with no DNA this cannot be confirmed. There are 17 residues in the CDR3. The germline gives CDR1 SNHLY, CDR2 FYNNEI. CDR3 sequence: CASSERVAGANTGELFF.

V usage is TRBV11-1 and J usage is TRBJ2-7; TCRdb selects TRBD1, and the lack of DNA leaves this call unchecked. Per germline, CDR1 SGHAT and CDR2 FQDESV (reference sequence). The CDR3 loop spans 19 amino acids. The CDR3 reads CASSLATGSFHYYDYEQYF.

The genes are TRBV6-2 or TRBV6-3 and TRBJ2-7; TCRdb selects TRBD2, and the lack of DNA leaves this call unchecked. This CDR3 is 13 amino acids long. Per the germline V gene, CDR1 is MNHEY and CDR2 is SVGEGT. The CDR3 protein is CASRKTGPFEQYF.

V usage is TRBV25-1 and J usage is TRBJ1-2; checking the TCRdb D call of TRBD1 is not possible without DNA. The CDR3 is 14 residues long. The V gene's germline CDR1 is MGHDK and CDR2 SYGVNS. CDR3 loop: CASSETGLFYGYTF.

V and J are TRBV12-3 or TRBV12-4 and TRBJ1-6; the TRBD1 assignment by TCRdb is unverifiable without DNA. The CDR3 is made up of 15 amino acids. The chain's CDR3 is CASKSSTGENSPLHF.

This rearrangement joins TRBV7-2 to TRBJ2-7; checking the TCRdb D call of TRBD1 is not possible without DNA. The CDR3 is 15 residues long. CDR1 is SGHTA and CDR2 is FQGNSA in the germline V gene. This chain's CDR3 is CASSHPGTGRYEQYF.

CDR3 region: CASSLPGLSYEQYF. This rearrangement joins TRBV7-9 to TRBJ2-7; as DNA is missing, the TRBD2 call by TCRdb cannot be tested. The germline CDR1 and CDR2 sequences are SEHNR and FQNEAQ (reference sequence). The CDR3 extends over 14 amino acids.

V usage is TRBV7-2 and J usage is TRBJ2-3; TCRdb's D gene call, TRBD2, goes unchecked for lack of DNA. Germline lookup yields CDR1 SGHTA and CDR2 FQGNSA. The CDR3 consists of 12 residues. The CDR3 loop reads CASSFQRDTQYF.

This chain joins TRBV5-1 and TRBJ2-5; TCRdb returns TRBD2, unconfirmable since there is no DNA. Germline assignment: CDR1 SGHRS and CDR2 YFSETQ. The CDR3 sequence is 16 residues long. The CDR3 sequence: CASSYSSGGAEETQYF. Using reference TRBV5-1 and TRBJ2-5 for the parts outside the CDR3, the full variable domain is KAGVTQTPRYLIKTRGQQVTLSCSPISGHRSVSWYQQTPGQGLQFLFEYFSETQRNKGNFPGRFSGRQFSNSRSEMNVSTLELGDSALYLCASSYSSGGAEETQYFGPGTRLLVL.

The genes are TRBV12-3 or TRBV12-4 and TRBJ1-3. CDR3 size: 15 residues. CDR3 region: CASKEGPSSGNTIYF.

V is TRBV24-1 and J is TRBJ2-7; TCRdb names TRBD2, which stays unverified in the absence of DNA. Germline values: CDR1 KGHDR, CDR2 SFDVKD. This CDR3 is 15 amino acids long. This CDR3 is CATSESTSGGYEQYF.

The gene calls are TRBV12-3 or TRBV12-4 and TRBJ2-1; no DNA is available, so the TRBD1 call from TCRdb remains unchecked. This CDR3 has 16 residues. CDR3 sequence: CASSLYLTTGSHEQFF.

The V call is TRBV12-3 or TRBV12-4, the J call TRBJ1-2. The CDR3 covers 14 residues. CDR3 region: CASSLLSVNYGYTF.

The chain has TRBV2 and TRBJ1-3; as DNA is missing, the TRBD1 call by TCRdb cannot be tested. This CDR3 contains 14 residues. Germline values: CDR1 SNHLY, CDR2 FYNNEI. CDR3 amino acids: CASTGRDSGNTIYF. Full variable domain (outside the CDR3, taken from reference TRBV2 and TRBJ1-3): EPEVTQTPSHQVTQMGQEVILRCVPISNHLYFYWYRQILGQKVEFLVSFYNNEISEKSEIFDDQFSVERPDGSNFTLKIRSTKLEDSAMYFCASTGRDSGNTIYFGEGSWLTVV.

The chain carries TRBV5-1 and TRBJ2-1; TCRdb picks TRBD1, but there is no DNA to check that call. Looked up from germline, CDR1 is SGHRS and CDR2 is YFSETQ. The CDR3 totals 16 residues. The CDR3 region is CASSPPAGGKGNEQFF. Full variable domain (missing parts from reference TRBV5-1 and TRBJ2-1): KAGVTQTPRYLIKTRGQQVTLSCSPISGHRSVSWYQQTPGQGLQFLFEYFSETQRNKGNFPGRFSGRQFSNSRSEMNVSTLELGDSALYLCASSPPAGGKGNEQFFGPGTRLTVL.

The chain joins TRBV6-2 or TRBV6-3 to TRBJ2-1; the D call of TRBD2 rests on TCRdb alone, since no DNA is present to check it. The CDR3 is 15 residues long. Germline CDR1 reads MNHEY; CDR2 reads SVGEGT. This CDR3 reads CASSPASGAYNEQFF.

This chain links TRBV2 with TRBJ1-1; TCRdb outputs TRBD1, but without DNA this stays unchecked. The CDR3 is 15 amino acids. Germline V lookup: CDR1 SNHLY, CDR2 FYNNEI. The CDR3 reads CASSEDRIMNTEAFF.

This chain links TRBV7-3 with TRBJ2-3; there is no DNA to check the TCRdb D call of TRBD1. The germline CDR1 and CDR2 sequences are SGHTA and FQGTGA. There are 15 residues in the CDR3. CDR3 amino acids: CASSFRGQNTDTQYF.

V gene TRBV6-1 combines with J gene TRBJ2-7; the TCRdb D gene call, TRBD1, has no DNA to confirm it. CDR3 length: 13 amino acids. Germline lookup yields CDR1 MNHNS and CDR2 SASEGT. The CDR3 loop reads CASTPGAPYEQYF.